These T cell receptor beta chains were read from a single sample in a study of blood T cell repertoires in COVID-19. Sequencing used immunoSEQ multiplex PCR; TCRdb keeps in-frame clones, though not all of them. The table has 650,000 to 800,000 clones, about nine tenths seen once. Sequencing was carried out using peripheral blood. These receptors originate from a woman aged 18-29 years with acute or convalescent COVID-19. Both conserved end residues are part of each CDR3. D genes are given only for firm matches. Rows give clone size only sometimes, using once, few, many, or a class for an expanded clone.

TRBD1,TRBJ1-5,once,TRBV19,CATGDRVGNQPQHF,TGTGCCACCGGTGACAGGGTGGGCAATCAGCCCCAGCATTTT
TRBD1,TRBJ1-2,-,TRBV27,CASSSRGLRGYTF,TGTGCCAGCAGTTCAAGGGGGCTACGAGGCTACACCTTC
TRBD1,TRBJ1-5,-,TRBV28,CASSLADRVRQPQHF,TGTGCCAGCAGTTTAGCCGACAGGGTGAGACAGCCCCAGCATTTT
TRBD1,TRBJ2-2,-,TRBV9,CASSATGTGSSGELFF,TGTGCCAGCAGCGCGACCGGGACAGGGTCTAGCGGGGAGCTGTTTTTT
TRBD1,TRBJ2-5,-,TRBV7-3,CASSATGGGETQYF,TGTGCCAGCAGCGCAACAGGGGGCGGAGAGACCCAGTACTTC
-,TRBJ2-7,-,TRBV5-1,CASRESLTDIREQYF,TGCGCCAGTAGAGAGAGCCTGACAGACATACGCGAGCAGTACTTC
TRBD2,TRBJ2-7,-,TRBV3-1/TRBV3-2,CASSQGTGRLTHEQYF,TGTGCCAGCAGCCAAGGGACCGGGAGGCTCACCCACGAGCAGTACTTC
-,TRBJ2-3,-,TRBV5-4,CASTEGDTQYF,TGTGCCAGCACGGAGGGTGATACGCAGTATTTT
-,TRBJ1-1,-,TRBV30,CAWSADFSHARTEAFF,TGTGCCTGGAGTGCGGATTTTTCCCACGCGCGGACTGAAGCTTTCTTT
-,TRBJ1-1,-,TRBV11-1,CASSLTGTNTEAFF,TGTGCCAGCAGCCTAACAGGGACAAACACTGAAGCTTTCTTT
TRBD1,TRBJ1-6,-,TRBV5-1,CATSRDSVGSPLHF,TGCGCCACCTCTCGGGACAGCGTGGGTTCACCCCTCCACTTT
TRBD1,TRBJ2-5,few,TRBV7-9,CASSFSGQVWETQYF,TGTGCCAGCAGCTTCTCGGGACAGGTTTGGGAGACCCAGTACTTC
TRBD1,TRBJ1-1,-,TRBV19,CASINRGSTEAFF,TGTGCCAGTATTAACAGGGGGAGCACTGAAGCTTTCTTT
-,TRBJ1-1,-,TRBV19,CASRTDDRRFLEAFF,TGTGCCAGCCGGACCGATGACAGGCGGTTCTTAGAAGCTTTCTTT